The 28 T cell receptor beta chains presented below share a single source sample, sequenced in a study of cytomegalovirus exposure and HLA in healthy donors. The PCR ran on 60 Vbeta and 13 Jbeta primers. Here immunoSEQ multiplex PCR was the method, and the copy in TCRdb shows in-frame clones only, minus some. In the table there are some 150,000 clones, roughly 84% of which are singletons. Sequencing was carried out using PBMCs. Receptor source: a woman aged 18-30 years in good health and CMV-seronegative.

The chain carries TRBV30 and TRBJ2-5; D uncertain. This CDR3 is 15 amino acids long. Germline V gene lookup returns CDR1 GTSNPN and CDR2 SVGIG (reference sequence). V lost 1 base, J lost 2 bases, and 14 bases lay in between. The CDR3 region has the DNA TGTGCCTGGAGTGCCACTCTCGCGGTTCAAGAGACCCAGTACTTC. It yields the protein CAWSATLAVQETQYF.

The V and J genes are TRBV19 and TRBJ1-1; a weak D match, TRBD1 (6 bases). CDR1 LNHDA and CDR2 SQIVND come from the germline V gene (reference sequence). Trimming took 6 bases from V and 2 from J, leaving 22 bases between them. The CDR3 has 17 residues. CDR3 in amino acids: CASRWGGRDILNTEAFF. The CDR3 DNA reads TGTGCCAGTAGATGGGGGGGACGGGACATACTAAACACTGAAGCTTTCTTT. The full variable domain, with the rest looked up from reference TRBV19 and TRBJ1-1, is DGGITQSPKYLFRKEGQNVTLSCEQNLNHDAMYWYRQDPGQGLRLIYYSQIVNDFQKGDIAEGYSVSREKKESFPLTVTSAQKNPTAFYLCASRWGGRDILNTEAFFGQGTRLTVV.

This chain uses TRBV5-6 with TRBJ1-2; D not resolved. Germline values: CDR1 SGHDT, CDR2 YYEEEE. Trimming shortened V by 1 base and J by 8 bases, and 9 bases separated the two germline ends. The CDR3 extends over 12 amino acids. CDR3 nucleotides: TGTGCCAGCAGCTTGCAGGTTCACGGCTACACCTTC. Protein sequence: CASSLQVHGYTF.

For the CDR3, the DNA is TGCGCCAGCAGCGTGGCCTTCGTCTCGAATGAAAAACTGTTTTTT. Its protein product is CASSVAFVSNEKLFF. This chain uses TRBV5-1 with TRBJ1-4; no firm D call. CDR1 is SGHRS and CDR2 is YFSETQ in the germline V gene. Trimming left V 4 bases short and J 5 bases short, with 15 bases between. CDR3 length: 15 amino acids. The full variable domain, in which reference TRBV5-1 and TRBJ1-4 provide the parts outside the CDR3, is KAGVTQTPRYLIKTRGQQVTLSCSPISGHRSVSWYQQTPGQGLQFLFEYFSETQRNKGNFPGRFSGRQFSNSRSEMNVSTLELGDSALYLCASSVAFVSNEKLFFGSGTQLSVL.

The chain uses TRBV28 and TRBJ2-7, with D perhaps matching TRBD2 (6 bases). The CDR3 has 16 amino acids. Trimming left V 4 bases short and J 7 bases short, with 23 bases between. Germline CDR1 MDHEN, CDR2 SYDVKM. The CDR3 spells CASSSRSGLSLAEQYF. The DNA for the CDR3 is TGTGCCAGCAGTTCGCGATCGGGACTCAGCCTAGCGGAGCAGTACTTC.

The chain uses TRBV28 and TRBJ1-2; TRBD1 is a possible D gene (6 bases). This CDR3 is 13 amino acids long. Trimming shortened V by 3 bases and J by 4 bases, and 9 bases separated the two germline ends. CDR1 is MDHEN, CDR2 SYDVKM, per germline. In nucleotides, the CDR3 is TGTGCCAGCAGTTTGTCGACAGGCTATGGCTACACCTTC. Its translation is CASSLSTGYGYTF.

The chain couples TRBV28 to TRBJ1-5, with D perhaps matching TRBD1 (6 bases). The CDR3 contains 14 residues. Looked up from germline, CDR1 is MDHEN and CDR2 is SYDVKM. Deletions cut 3 bases from V and 7 bases from J, with 13 bases between. The CDR3 spells CASSFLNREQPQHF. The DNA for the CDR3 is TGTGCCAGCAGTTTCCTTAACAGGGAACAGCCCCAGCATTTT.

The J gene is TRBJ1-2, the V gene TRBV6-5, with D hard to call. Per germline, CDR1 MNHEY and CDR2 SVGAGI. Trimming removed 5 bases from V and 8 bases from J, with 12 bases in between. The CDR3 sequence is 12 residues long. CDR3 nucleotide sequence: TGTGCCAGCAGTGACGGGTCTTGGGGCTACACCTTC. Its translation is CASSDGSWGYTF.

Written as DNA, the CDR3 is TGTGCTAGTGGATCGGACAGGGTATCCGGCAATCAGCCCCAGCATTTT. As protein: CASGSDRVSGNQPQHF. The rearrangement uses TRBV12-5 and TRBJ1-5, with 8 positions matching TRBD1. Losses at the gene ends were 6 bases for V and 2 bases for J; bases not matched to a gene: 9. From germline, CDR1 is LGHNT and CDR2 FRNRAP. This CDR3 has 16 residues.

This chain joins TRBV5-5 and TRBJ1-6; 8 bases line up with TRBD1. The V gene end was trimmed by 3 bases and the J gene end by 8 bases; junction bases not matched to a gene: 10. This CDR3 contains 16 residues. Germline-derived CDR1 and CDR2 are SGHKS and YYEKEE (reference sequence). The CDR3 here is CASSWALQGADSPLHF. CDR3 nucleotide sequence: TGTGCCAGCAGCTGGGCCCTCCAGGGGGCGGATTCACCCCTCCACTTT.

The CDR3 region is CASSYRAGGGEKLFF. The DNA of the CDR3 is TGTGCCAGCAGTTACAGAGCAGGGGGAGGTGAAAAACTGTTTTTT. The gene calls are TRBV6-5 and TRBJ1-4; 7 bases match TRBD1. The CDR3 covers 15 residues. Trimming cost V 2 bases and J 7 bases; bases outside gene matches: 7. Germline CDR1 and CDR2: MNHEY and SVGAGI.

This clone turned up a few times. This chain links TRBV18 with TRBJ2-3; perhaps TRBD1 as D (6 bases). This CDR3 contains 14 residues. The V gene lost 4 bases and the J gene lost 4 bases, with 12 bases spanning the gap. Germline CDR1 and CDR2: KGHSH and LQKENI. CDR3: CASSLTGLPDTQYF. The CDR3 DNA is TGTGCCAGCTCACTTACAGGGTTGCCAGATACGCAGTATTTT.

The rearrangement links TRBV7-9 to TRBJ2-7; 7 bases are a match to TRBD1. Germline V gene data show CDR1 as SEHNR and CDR2 as FQNEAQ (reference sequence). The length of the CDR3 is 14 residues. V lost 11 bases to trimming and J lost 2 bases; unmatched junction nucleotides: 12. The CDR3 loop is CASIRTGEAYEQYF. Written as DNA, the CDR3 is TGTGCCTCGATCCGGACAGGAGAAGCCTACGAGCAGTACTTC.

This chain joins TRBV28 and TRBJ1-3; D possibly corresponds to TRBD1 (6 bases). The CDR3 has 15 residues. Germline CDR1 MDHEN, CDR2 SYDVKM. The ends were cut back, 5 bases at V and 0 bases at J, with 11 bases in the middle. This CDR3 reads CASSVDRISGNTIYF. In nucleotides, the CDR3 is TGTGCCAGCAGTGTCGACAGGATCTCTGGAAACACCATATATTTT.

The V and J genes are TRBV5-1 and TRBJ1-1; TRBD1 matches 10 bases. This CDR3 spans 16 amino acids. Trimming at V came to 1 base and at J to 3 bases, leaving 6 bases not matched to a gene. Germline V CDR1 and CDR2: SGHRS, YFSETQ. The CDR3 spells CASSLSGQGDYTEAFF. The DNA of the CDR3 is TGCGCCAGCAGCTTGTCTGGACAGGGGGATTACACTGAAGCTTTCTTT.

This sequence joins TRBV6-1 and TRBJ1-5, with D perhaps TRBD1 (5 bases). Trimming stripped 6 bases from V and 6 bases from J, with 18 bases between. The CDR3 spans 15 residues. Germline CDR1 is MNHNS and CDR2 is SASEGT. The CDR3 nucleotides are TGTGCCAGCAGACCCACCAGGGATTCTGTTCAGCCCCAGCATTTT. Translating gives CASRPTRDSVQPQHF.

Of note for this clone: One end of the junction fails to match germline, which may point to a read error. The chain has TRBV4-1 and TRBJ2-7, with D perhaps matching TRBD2 (6 bases). The length of the CDR3 is 13 residues. Germline CDR1 MGHRA, CDR2 YSYEKL. In DNA, the CDR3 is TGCGCCAGCAGCCAATCCGGGAGCTACAAGCAGTACTTC. This translates into CASSQSGSYKQYF.

In regard to this clone: Its ends do not fully match the called genes, so a read error is possible. The CDR3 sequence: CSSSLFSGGLARYNEQFF. DNA for the CDR3: TGTTCCAGCAGCTTATTTTCCGGGGGACTAGCGAGATACAATGAGCAGTTCTTC. The rearrangement uses TRBV7-9 and TRBJ2-1, with 10 bases matching TRBD2. The CDR3 totals 18 residues. Germline CDR1 SEHNR, CDR2 FQNEAQ (reference sequence). Drawing the rest from reference TRBV7-9 and TRBJ2-1, the complete variable domain is DTGVSQNPRHKITKRGQNVTFRCDPISEHNRLYWYRQTLGQGPEFLTYFQNEAQLEKSRLLSDRFSAERPKGSFSTLEIQRTEQGDSAMYLCSSSLFSGGLARYNEQFFGPGTRLTVL.

The chain employs TRBV10-2 and TRBJ2-5, with a tentative D call TRBD2 (6 bases). The CDR3 is 16 amino acids. With 0 bases removed from V and 5 bases from J, the gap between germline ends came to 16 bases. Germline assignment: CDR1 WSHSY and CDR2 SAAADI. CDR3 residues: CASSESKLEGWETQYF. The CDR3 bases are TGCGCCAGCAGTGAGTCGAAGCTGGAGGGTTGGGAGACCCAGTACTTC.

In its sample, this clone was seen once. The chain has TRBV29-1 and TRBJ1-1; D possibly corresponds to TRBD1 (5 bases). The CDR3 spans 13 residues. Trimming shortened V by 4 bases and J by 5 bases, and 14 bases separated the two germline ends. From germline, CDR1 is SQVTM and CDR2 ANQGSEA. CDR3 sequence reads: CSVGQGVGTEAFF. In nucleotides, the CDR3 is TGCAGCGTTGGTCAGGGCGTGGGGACTGAAGCTTTCTTT. Full variable domain (outside the CDR3, taken from reference TRBV29-1 and TRBJ1-1): SAVISQKPSRDICQRGTSLTIQCQVDSQVTMMFWYRQQPGQSLTLIATANQGSEATYESGFVIDKFPISRPNLTFSTLTVSNMSPEDSSIYLCSVGQGVGTEAFFGQGTRLTVV.

This rearrangement joins TRBV6-1 to TRBJ2-1; TRBD1 agrees at 8 bases. CDR1 is MNHNS, CDR2 SASEGT, per germline. The V and J ends lost 4 bases and 4 bases, in that order; junction bases with no gene match: 3. This CDR3 contains 14 residues. This CDR3 reads CASSVQGGYNEQFF. CDR3 coding DNA: TGTGCCAGCAGTGTACAGGGGGGATACAATGAGCAGTTCTTC.

The chain carries TRBV6-1 and TRBJ1-4; possibly TRBD1 for D (6 bases). The CDR3 is 14 amino acids. The V gene's germline CDR1 is MNHNS and CDR2 SASEGT. The V end lost 2 bases, the J end lost 8 bases, and 12 bases lay between the germline ends. Here the CDR3 reads CASSERGGGEKLFF. The CDR3 region has the DNA TGTGCCAGCAGTGAACGAGGGGGAGGGGAAAAACTGTTTTTT.

This clone was counted between two and nine times. The V and J genes are TRBV6-1 and TRBJ2-7; tentative D call: TRBD1 (5 bases). Germline CDR1 and CDR2: MNHNS and SASEGT. Trimming took 11 bases from V and 0 from J, leaving 14 bases between them. The CDR3 extends over 13 amino acids. CDR3 bases: TGTGCCGTGTCTGACAGATACTCCTACGAGCAGTACTTC. Protein product: CAVSDRYSYEQYF.

V gene TRBV28 combines with J gene TRBJ2-3; TRBD2 matches at 9 bases. This CDR3 spans 15 amino acids. Per the germline V gene, CDR1 is MDHEN and CDR2 is SYDVKM. The trim removed 3 bases at V and 5 bases at J, leaving 6 bases unmatched. Here the CDR3 reads CASSLSSGGQDTQYF. The CDR3 DNA follows: TGTGCCAGCAGTTTGTCCAGCGGGGGGCAAGATACGCAGTATTTT.

The chain combines TRBV13 with TRBJ1-4; 8 nucleotides line up with TRBD1. The CDR3 spans 15 residues. V shed 0 bases, J shed 6 bases, and the junction held 3 bases outside the gene matches. Germline CDR1 PRHDT, CDR2 FYEKMQ (reference sequence). CDR3 DNA: TGTGCCAGCAGCTTAGGAGCGACAGGGGATGAAAAACTGTTTTTT. Its protein product is CASSLGATGDEKLFF. Full variable domain (missing parts from reference TRBV13 and TRBJ1-4): AAGVIQSPRHLIKEKRETATLKCYPIPRHDTVYWYQQGPGQDPQFLISFYEKMQSDKGSIPDRFSAQQFSDYHSELNMSSLELGDSALYFCASSLGATGDEKLFFGSGTQLSVL.

This clone was seen a handful of times. The chain combines TRBV19 with TRBJ1-1, with unresolved D. From germline, CDR1 is LNHDA and CDR2 SQIVND (reference sequence). Trimming took off 1 base at V and 7 bases at J, with 7 bases between the two ends. This CDR3 spans 12 amino acids. CDR3 residues: CASSIVEGEAFF. Here the CDR3 DNA reads TGTGCCAGTAGTATAGTCGAGGGTGAAGCTTTCTTT.

The chain combines TRBV7-8 with TRBJ1-1, with 7 bases that match TRBD1. The CDR3 extends over 15 amino acids. The V segment lost 4 bases and the J segment 6 bases; nucleotides outside the gene matches: 11. The germline V gene has CDR1 SGHVS and CDR2 FQNEAQ. The CDR3 sequence is CASSSRQGPSAEAFF. The CDR3 DNA is TGTGCCAGCAGCTCCAGACAGGGTCCCTCCGCTGAAGCTTTCTTT.

The chain combines TRBV4-1 with TRBJ2-2, with 7 bases identical to TRBD1. V was pared by 8 bases and J by 0 bases, with 6 bases of the junction left unmatched. Germline CDR1 MGHRA, CDR2 YSYEKL. The CDR3 extends over 15 amino acids. The CDR3 is CASSLGQPNTGELFF. DNA for the CDR3: TGCGCCAGCTCCTTGGGACAGCCGAACACCGGGGAGCTGTTTTTT.